The 2 T cell receptor beta chains given below trace back to one sample, sequenced in a study of a mutant IDH1 vaccine in newly diagnosed glioma. Generated by immunoSEQ multiplex PCR, the TCRdb table keeps only in-frame clones and is missing some. This sample carries roughly 72,000 clones, 91% of them seen once, and the ten largest clones take roughly 0.56%. Described time point: week 5, during vaccination. A single vaccine dose contained 300 ug of mutant IDH1 20-mer peptide, and topical imiquimod was used with it. Their antigens are not known. The sample here was PBMCs, taken from a glioma patient whose treatment included an IDH1 peptide vaccine. The receptor set was obtained from a woman aged 45-59 years with glioma.

The chain uses TRBV5-1 and TRBJ2-5; tentative D call: TRBD1 (8 bases). Germline CDR1 SGHRS, CDR2 YFSETQ. The CDR3 contains 14 residues. V was trimmed by 3 bases and J by 4 bases, leaving 13 bases between them. The CDR3 DNA follows: TGCGCCAGCAGCTCCTACAGGGGGGGAGAGACCCAGTACTTC. This encodes CASSSYRGGETQYF.

As DNA, the CDR3 is TGCGCCAGCAGCTTGGCCACCGCCCGGGGGCAGAGTGGTGGCTACACCTTC. It codes for CASSLATARGQSGGYTF. The V gene is TRBV5-1, the J gene TRBJ1-2; D is possibly TRBD1 (6 bases). The CDR3 has 17 residues. V was pared by 0 bases and J by 7 bases, with 22 bases between. Germline V gene lookup returns CDR1 SGHRS and CDR2 YFSETQ. The entire variable domain, with the rest obtained from reference TRBV5-1 and TRBJ1-2, is as follows: KAGVTQTPRYLIKTRGQQVTLSCSPISGHRSVSWYQQTPGQGLQFLFEYFSETQRNKGNFPGRFSGRQFSNSRSEMNVSTLELGDSALYLCASSLATARGQSGGYTFGSGTRLTVV.